This record covers a single TCR beta chain. What it binds is unknown. The CDR3 runs 17 residues. Germline CDR1 is SGHRS and CDR2 is YFSETQ. The V and J ends lost 1 base and 8 bases, in that order; junction bases with no gene match: 15. This entry belongs to a study of cytomegalovirus exposure and HLA in healthy donors. Study background: Among around 400 genotyped donors, around 80% fell in the Caucasian-associated ancestry cluster. General observations from the study: Researchers reported in a later analysis that common viral pathogens appeared linked to several top clusters. An analysis was carried out at a later point. It showed that HLA-associated TCR beta chains were more clonally expanded than equally common non-associated chains. Some segments of the V type, notably TRBV6-2 and TRBV6-3, were excluded as indistinguishable.

Both 60 Vbeta primers and 13 Jbeta primers went into the PCR. Clones were read by immunoSEQ multiplex PCR, and TCRdb kept only the in-frame ones, dropping some. The table for this sample gives approximately 110,000 clones. This TCR was sampled from a man aged 18 to 30 in good health and CMV-seronegative. The chain joins TRBV5-1 to TRBJ1-3; 7 bases match TRBD1. Sequences were obtained from PBMCs. The CDR3 nucleotides are TGCGCCAGCAGCTTGTTACCCGGACAGGCCTTGGGGGACACCATATATTTT. It is translated as CASSLLPGQALGDTIYF.